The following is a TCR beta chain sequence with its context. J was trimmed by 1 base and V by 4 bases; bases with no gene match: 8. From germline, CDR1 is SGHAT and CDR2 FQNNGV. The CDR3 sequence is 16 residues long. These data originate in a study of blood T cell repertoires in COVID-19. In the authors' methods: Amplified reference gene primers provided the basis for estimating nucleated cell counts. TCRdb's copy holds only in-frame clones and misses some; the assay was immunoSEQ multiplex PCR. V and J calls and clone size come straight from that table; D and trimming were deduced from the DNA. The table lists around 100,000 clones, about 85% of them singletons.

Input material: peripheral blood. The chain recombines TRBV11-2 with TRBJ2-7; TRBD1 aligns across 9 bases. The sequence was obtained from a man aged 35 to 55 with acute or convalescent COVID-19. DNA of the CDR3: TGTGCCAGCAGCTCCTTCGGACAGGGGACATCCTACGAGCAGTACTTC. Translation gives CASSSFGQGTSYEQYF.